Each of the 21 T cell receptor beta chains below was sequenced from the same sample in a study of blood T cell repertoires in COVID-19. Sequenced by immunoSEQ multiplex PCR; TCRdb stores in-frame clones only, minus some. In the table there are 90,000 to 100,000 clones, approximately 70% of which are singletons. Sequenced input: peripheral blood. The receptors shown here come from a woman aged 60-75 years in a cohort sampled during active or convalescent COVID-19.

V usage is TRBV27 and J usage is TRBJ1-2; D unresolved. V shed 3 bases and J shed 4 bases, with 12 bases lying between them. Per germline, CDR1 MNHEY and CDR2 SMNVEV (reference sequence). This CDR3 is built from 14 residues. CDR3 amino acids: CASSFIQAFYGYTF. CDR3 sequence (DNA): TGTGCCAGCAGTTTCATCCAGGCCTTCTATGGCTACACCTTC.

In DNA form, the CDR3 reads TGCGCCAGCAGCTTGTTGACAGAAGATACGCAGTATTTT. This sequence encodes CASSLLTEDTQYF. This chain connects TRBV5-1 to TRBJ2-3, with D possibly being TRBD1 (5 bases). Trimming cost V 1 base and J 5 bases, with 8 bases left between them. The CDR3 extends over 13 amino acids. The germline CDR1 and CDR2 sequences are SGHRS and YFSETQ.

The chain has TRBV6-6 and TRBJ1-4, with TRBD1 matching 11 bases. CDR3 length: 17 amino acids. The germline V gene encodes CDR1 MNHNY and CDR2 SVGAGI (reference sequence). Trimming cost V 5 bases and J 4 bases; bases outside gene matches: 9. CDR3 DNA sequence: TGTGCCAGCAGTCTCGGACAGGGGGCCAAGTTTAATGAAAAACTGTTTTTT. Its translation: CASSLGQGAKFNEKLFF.

This clone occurred many times. The chain links TRBV3-1 (or the pseudogene TRBV3-2) to TRBJ2-1; maybe TRBD1 (6 bases). V was pared by 2 bases and J by 9 bases, with 23 bases between. Germline values: CDR1 LGHDT, CDR2 YNNKEL (reference sequence). The CDR3 totals 17 residues. This CDR3 is CASSQNLQGVAKGEQFF. As DNA, the CDR3 is TGTGCCAGCAGCCAAAATCTACAGGGAGTGGCCAAAGGTGAGCAGTTCTTC.

As regards this clone: Other DNA variants within this sample encode the same CDR3. The chain couples TRBV7-2 to TRBJ1-1; D ambiguous. The germline V gene has CDR1 SGHTA and CDR2 FQGNSA. This CDR3 comprises 13 residues. Trimming stripped 3 bases from V and 2 bases from J, with 7 bases between. This chain's CDR3 is CASSFRGNTEAFF. The CDR3 region has the DNA TGTGCCAGCAGCTTTCGGGGTAACACTGAAGCTTTCTTT.

V is TRBV5-8 and J is TRBJ1-5; D might be TRBD1 (6 bases). Germline V lookup: CDR1 SGHTS, CDR2 YDEGEE. The CDR3 runs to 16 residues. V was cut by 1 base and J by 3 bases, with 14 bases left in between. The CDR3 DNA reads TGTGCCAGCAGCTTGAGGGGGGGCCGGACCAATCAGCCCCAGCATTTT. Translation gives CASSLRGGRTNQPQHF.

The rearrangement joins TRBV4-1 to TRBJ2-7, with 12 bases that match TRBD2. CDR3 length: 18 residues. Unmatched junction bases numbered 15, after V lost 4 bases and J lost 5 bases. The germline gives CDR1 MGHRA, CDR2 YSYEKL. CDR3 sequence: CASSPQDLLAGGRNEQYF. CDR3 sequence (DNA): TGCGCCAGCAGCCCCCAAGACCTTCTAGCGGGGGGGAGGAACGAGCAGTACTTC.

J is TRBJ2-5 and V is TRBV14; 7 positions match TRBD1. With V trimmed by 1 base and J by 5 bases, 10 bases remained unmatched. Germline CDR1 is SGHDN and CDR2 is FVKESK. CDR3 length equals 16 residues. Here the CDR3 DNA reads TGTGCCAGCAGCCAAGGCCTAGGGGGCGCCTTGGAGACCCAGTACTTC. The encoded protein is CASSQGLGGALETQYF. The whole variable domain, remainder taken from reference TRBV14 and TRBJ2-5, is EAGVTQFPSHSVIEKGQTVTLRCDPISGHDNLYWYRRVMGKEIKFLLHFVKESKQDESGMPNNRFLAERTGGTYSTLKVQPAELEDSGVYFCASSQGLGGALETQYFGPGTRLLVL.

V and J are TRBV2 and TRBJ1-5, with 9 positions matching TRBD1. The CDR3 spans 13 residues. The V gene's germline CDR1 is SNHLY and CDR2 FYNNEI. The V gene end was trimmed by 7 bases and the J gene end by 7 bases; junction bases not matched to a gene: 5. The CDR3 is CASNRGPRQPQHF. The CDR3 DNA is TGTGCCAGCAACAGGGGGCCTAGGCAGCCCCAGCATTTT.

In this sample, this clone turned up a few times. The J gene is TRBJ2-2, the V gene TRBV11-2, with D possibly matching TRBD1 (6 bases). CDR3 length: 14 amino acids. The V end was cut by 6 bases, the J end by 6 bases, with 14 bases between. Germline V CDR1 and CDR2: SGHAT, FQNNGV. As DNA, the CDR3 is TGTGCCAGCAGTTCCTTCAGGGGAGCCGGGGAGCTGTTTTTT. Its translation is CASSSFRGAGELFF.

The gene calls are TRBV9 and TRBJ1-5; a possible D gene is TRBD1 (5 bases). V shed 0 bases and J shed 0 bases, with 7 bases lying between them. The CDR3 is 15 amino acids. Germline V lookup: CDR1 SGDLS, CDR2 YYNGEE. This CDR3 reads CASSVAGGSNQPQHF. CDR3 DNA sequence: TGTGCCAGCAGCGTAGCGGGGGGTAGCAATCAGCCCCAGCATTTT.

V usage is TRBV5-1 and J usage is TRBJ2-3; no clear D. Germline CDR1 is SGHRS and CDR2 is YFSETQ. Trimming stripped 0 bases from V and 9 bases from J, with 8 bases between. This CDR3 spans 12 amino acids. The CDR3 DNA sequence: TGCGCCAGCAGCTTGGAGCCCCGCACGCAGTATTTT. It is translated as CASSLEPRTQYF.

This clone appeared a few times. CDR3 DNA: TGTGCCAGCAGGATGGACAGTCAAGAGACCCAGTACTTC. Protein: CASRMDSQETQYF. The gene calls are TRBV2 and TRBJ2-5, with a weak D call TRBD1 (6 bases). V lost 6 bases, J lost 2 bases, and 10 bases lay in between. Looked up from germline, CDR1 is SNHLY and CDR2 is FYNNEI. The CDR3 totals 13 residues.

This clone was observed a handful of times. The chain employs TRBV19 and TRBJ1-5; D may be TRBD1 (5 bases). The CDR3 consists of 15 residues. V lost 1 base to trimming and J lost 4 bases, with 11 bases between them. CDR1 LNHDA and CDR2 SQIVND come from the germline V gene (reference sequence). This CDR3 is CASSIGGRGNQPQHF. DNA of the CDR3: TGTGCCAGTAGTATAGGAGGGAGGGGAAATCAGCCCCAGCATTTT.

The gene calls are TRBV19 and TRBJ1-3, with 9 bases identical to TRBD1. Trimming at V came to 7 bases and at J to 0 bases, leaving 10 bases not matched to a gene. This CDR3 contains 17 residues. From germline, CDR1 is LNHDA and CDR2 SQIVND (reference sequence). The CDR3 sequence is CASTPTVTGGSGNTIYF. CDR3 coding DNA: TGTGCCAGTACCCCTACGGTGACAGGGGGCTCTGGAAACACCATATATTTT.

This chain connects TRBV7-9 to TRBJ2-3; TRBD1 might be the D (6 bases). CDR3 length: 16 amino acids. With 5 bases removed from V and 1 base from J, the gap between germline ends came to 16 bases. CDR1 and CDR2 (germline): SEHNR, FQNEAQ (reference sequence). The CDR3 nucleotides are TGTGCCAGCAGCCCGGGGTGGGGGCCCGGCACAGATACGCAGTATTTT. Its translation is CASSPGWGPGTDTQYF.

This clone turned up a few times. The chain couples TRBV19 to TRBJ1-5; 7 bases are a match to TRBD1. V shed 6 bases and J 3 bases; nucleotides not matched to a gene: 5. The CDR3 has 14 residues. In germline, CDR1 is LNHDA, CDR2 SQIVND (reference sequence). CDR3 region: CASRRGLDNQPQHF. The CDR3 nucleotides are TGTGCCAGTAGGAGGGGGCTCGACAATCAGCCCCAGCATTTT.

The chain employs TRBV6-5 and TRBJ2-6; unclear D gene. V shed 6 bases and J shed 1 base, with 10 bases lying between them. The germline V gene encodes CDR1 MNHEY and CDR2 SVGAGI. This CDR3 contains 15 residues. CDR3 nucleotides: TGTGCCAGCAGGCCCCACTCTTCTGGGGCCAACGTCCTGACTTTC. Amino acids: CASRPHSSGANVLTF.

The rearrangement uses TRBV6-5 and TRBJ1-2; 9 nucleotides match TRBD1. Germline assignment: CDR1 MNHEY and CDR2 SVGAGI. Trimming took 6 bases from V and 5 from J; bases not matched to a gene: 7. The CDR3 is 14 amino acids. For the CDR3, the DNA is TGTGCCAGCAGCACACAGGGGGCTTATTATGGCTACACCTTC. Translation gives CASSTQGAYYGYTF.

This clone was recorded a few times. The gene calls are TRBV5-6 and TRBJ1-6, with 7 bases matching TRBD1. Germline V gene data show CDR1 as SGHDT and CDR2 as YYEEEE. The V segment lost 4 bases and the J segment 7 bases; nucleotides outside the gene matches: 11. The CDR3 is made up of 16 amino acids. CDR3: CASSQDRLLRNSPLHF. In DNA form, the CDR3 reads TGTGCCAGCAGCCAGGACAGGCTCCTTAGGAATTCACCCCTCCACTTT.

A few counts support this clone. This chain's CDR3 is CATSTLAGGSYEQYF. In DNA, the CDR3 is TGTGCCACCAGCACCCTAGCGGGGGGTTCCTACGAGCAGTACTTC. The chain is built from TRBV15 and TRBJ2-7; TRBD2 matches at 11 bases. The CDR3 consists of 15 residues. Trimming took 4 bases from V and 1 from J; bases not matched to a gene: 3. The V gene's germline CDR1 is LNHNV and CDR2 YYDKDF (reference sequence).